Shown below are 2 T cell receptor beta chains from a single sample sequenced in a study of cytomegalovirus exposure and HLA in healthy donors. The PCR had 60 Vbeta and 13 Jbeta primers. Only in-frame clones appear in the TCRdb table, and some are missing; sequencing was by immunoSEQ multiplex PCR. The sample gives more than 85,000 clones, 75% to 80% of which show up once; 1.3% is in the top ten. Sequencing input: PBMCs. Every receptor here comes from a woman aged 25 to 45 in good health and CMV-seronegative.

V and J are TRBV5-4 and TRBJ2-7; D not resolved. Germline V gene sequence: CDR1 SGHNT, CDR2 YYREEE (reference sequence). The CDR3 has 13 residues. The V end lost 4 bases, the J end lost 5 bases, and 13 bases lay between the germline ends. DNA of the CDR3: TGTGCCAGCAGCCCAGTACCCCGGGACGAGCAGTACTTC. Protein product: CASSPVPRDEQYF.

As concerns this clone: One end of the junction fails to match germline, which may point to a read error. The genes are TRBV7-2 and TRBJ1-1; 9 positions match TRBD1. Germline V lookup: CDR1 SGHTA, CDR2 FQGNSA. CDR3 size: 16 residues. The CDR3: CASSLGRTGVNTESFF. The DNA of the CDR3 is TGTGCCAGCAGCTTAGGCCGGACAGGGGTAAACACTGAATCTTTCTTT.